Following are 32 T cell receptor beta chains from one sample sequenced in a study of T cell responses to AZD1222 COVID-19 vaccine. TCRdb keeps only in-frame clones here, not all; method: immunoSEQ multiplex PCR. The sample shows 150,000 or so clones, about 91% of them seen only once. Source: peripheral blood, taken on day 0 of AZD1222 vaccination. Every receptor here comes from an adult in good health.

The CDR3, as DNA: TGTGCCAGCAGTTTACACGGACGCTCTGGGGCCAACGTCCTGACTTTC. Protein: CASSLHGRSGANVLTF. The chain couples TRBV28 to TRBJ2-6; D remains unclear. Trimming left V 2 bases short and J 0 bases short, with 8 bases between. This CDR3 contains 16 residues. Germline-derived CDR1 and CDR2 are MDHEN and SYDVKM.

CDR3 sequence reads: CAIRQTSGENTEAFF. The CDR3, as DNA: TGTGCCATCAGGCAGACCTCGGGGGAGAACACTGAAGCTTTCTTT. This chain uses TRBV10-3 with TRBJ1-1; D is perhaps TRBD1 (5 bases). From germline, CDR1 is ENHRY and CDR2 SYGVKD. This CDR3 comprises 15 residues. Trimming stripped 6 bases from V and 1 base from J, with 15 bases between.

The rearrangement joins TRBV12-3 or TRBV12-4 to TRBJ2-7; a possible D gene is TRBD1 (6 bases). The CDR3 totals 13 residues. V lost 3 bases to trimming and J lost 5 bases, with 11 bases between them. The CDR3 region has the DNA TGTGCCAGCAGTTTGAGGACAGCCAACGAGCAGTACTTC. It codes for CASSLRTANEQYF.

This clone was observed a single time. The rearrangement uses TRBV11-2 and TRBJ1-1; D not certain. CDR1 and CDR2 (germline): SGHAT, FQNNGV. V was shortened by 1 base and J by 8 bases, with 14 bases between the two germline ends. This CDR3 has 14 residues. The CDR3 protein is CASSLGVISVEAFF. The DNA of the CDR3 is TGTGCCAGCAGCTTAGGTGTCATCTCGGTGGAAGCTTTCTTT.

The gene calls are TRBV12-5 and TRBJ1-2; tentative D call: TRBD1 (6 bases). The germline V and J ends were trimmed by 1 base and 8 bases, with 14 bases remaining between them. The CDR3 totals 14 residues. Germline loops: CDR1 LGHNT, CDR2 FRNRAP. CDR3 in DNA: TGTGCTAGTGGTTTGGGCGGGGGCCGGCTAGGCTACACCTTC. This codes for CASGLGGGRLGYTF.

The chain is built from TRBV2 and TRBJ2-5; D is uncertain. The CDR3 length is 13 residues. Trimming left V 4 bases short and J 2 bases short, with 8 bases between. Germline V gene data show CDR1 as SNHLY and CDR2 as FYNNEI. The CDR3 region is CASSVRSQETQYF. The CDR3 region has the DNA TGTGCCAGCAGTGTTAGGTCTCAAGAGACCCAGTACTTC.

This clone was found a few times. V and J are TRBV28 and TRBJ2-7; 8 positions match TRBD2. Germline V lookup: CDR1 MDHEN, CDR2 SYDVKM. Losses at the gene ends were 6 bases for V and 9 bases for J; bases not matched to a gene: 16. This CDR3 is 15 amino acids long. The CDR3 coding sequence is TGTGCCAGCAGAAAACCCTACGGGGGGGAAATAAGGCAGTACTTC. Amino acids: CASRKPYGGEIRQYF.

The V and J genes are TRBV6-5 and TRBJ2-7; D possibly corresponds to TRBD1 (6 bases). The CDR3 sequence is 14 residues long. V was shortened by 7 bases and J by 3 bases, with 16 bases between the two germline ends. Germline CDR1 is MNHEY and CDR2 is SVGAGI. In nucleotides, the CDR3 is TGTGCCAGCATTCCTTCGACAGGAGGCTACGAGCAGTACTTC. It specifies CASIPSTGGYEQYF.

The chain is built from TRBV5-1 and TRBJ1-3; D might be TRBD1 (6 bases). This CDR3 comprises 15 residues. The V and J ends lost 0 bases and 4 bases respectively, with 11 bases between them. Germline V gene data show CDR1 as SGHRS and CDR2 as YFSETQ. This chain's CDR3 is CASSLDTGTGNTIYF. CDR3 nucleotide sequence: TGCGCCAGCAGCTTGGATACAGGGACGGGAAACACCATATATTTT. Complete variable domain (other parts from reference TRBV5-1 and TRBJ1-3): KAGVTQTPRYLIKTRGQQVTLSCSPISGHRSVSWYQQTPGQGLQFLFEYFSETQRNKGNFPGRFSGRQFSNSRSEMNVSTLELGDSALYLCASSLDTGTGNTIYFGEGSWLTVV.

J is TRBJ1-3 and V is TRBV4-1, with no clear D. The CDR3 is 16 amino acids. Germline CDR1 MGHRA, CDR2 YSYEKL. V was cut by 0 bases and J by 3 bases, with 12 bases left in between. CDR3: CASSQDKGFGGNTIYF. As DNA, the CDR3 is TGCGCCAGCAGCCAAGATAAGGGATTCGGTGGAAACACCATATATTTT.

The rearrangement uses TRBV7-9 and TRBJ1-1; no clear D. Germline CDR1 and CDR2: SEHNR and FQNEAQ (reference sequence). Deletions cut 3 bases from V and 1 base from J, with 9 bases between. CDR3 length equals 14 residues. This chain's CDR3 is CASSLHNGNTEAFF. The DNA of the CDR3 is TGTGCCAGCAGCTTGCACAACGGGAACACTGAAGCTTTCTTT.

The J gene is TRBJ2-1, the V gene TRBV18, with 7 bases identical to TRBD2. With 0 bases clipped from V and 2 bases from J, the junction kept 1 base outside the gene matches. The CDR3 loop spans 15 amino acids. Germline lookup yields CDR1 KGHSH and CDR2 LQKENI. CDR3 bases: TGTGCCAGCTCACCACCGGGGGGGGCCTACAATGAGCAGTTCTTC. This translates into CASSPPGGAYNEQFF.

This chain links TRBV18 with TRBJ1-5; D is unresolved. Trimming took 2 bases from V and 2 from J, leaving 4 bases between them. Germline loops: CDR1 KGHSH, CDR2 LQKENI. The CDR3 runs to 13 residues. The CDR3 here is CASSPVGNQPQHF. CDR3 DNA: TGTGCCAGCTCACCAGTGGGCAATCAGCCCCAGCATTTT.

The rearrangement uses TRBV5-5 and TRBJ2-2, with TRBD1 matching over 7 bases. V shed 1 base, J shed 6 bases, and the junction held 6 bases outside the gene matches. The CDR3 extends over 15 amino acids. Germline-derived CDR1 and CDR2 are SGHKS and YYEKEE (reference sequence). CDR3 amino acids: CASSLRQGTAGELFF. CDR3 nucleotides: TGTGCCAGCAGCTTGAGACAGGGAACGGCCGGGGAGCTGTTTTTT.

V usage is TRBV4-1 and J usage is TRBJ2-5; 16 nucleotides agree with TRBD2. V was pared by 1 base and J by 5 bases, with 4 bases of the junction left unmatched. Germline loops: CDR1 MGHRA, CDR2 YSYEKL. There are 17 residues in the CDR3. The CDR3 is CASSQVGLAGGRETQYF. The CDR3 DNA sequence: TGCGCCAGCAGCCAAGTGGGACTAGCGGGGGGGCGGGAGACCCAGTACTTC.

The chain joins TRBV12-3 or TRBV12-4 to TRBJ1-1; D is uncertain. This CDR3 contains 13 residues. Trimming took off 3 bases at V and 1 base at J, with 6 bases between the two ends. The CDR3 region is CASSFSQNTEAFF. DNA of the CDR3: TGTGCCAGCAGTTTTTCCCAGAACACTGAAGCTTTCTTT.

The chain employs TRBV2 and TRBJ1-3, with D maybe TRBD1 (5 bases). The CDR3 is 13 amino acids. The germline V gene has CDR1 SNHLY and CDR2 FYNNEI. The V gene lost 8 bases and the J gene lost 4 bases, with 12 bases spanning the gap. The CDR3 protein is CASGLTAGNTIYF. The DNA for the CDR3 is TGTGCCAGCGGTTTGACAGCCGGAAACACCATATATTTT.

V is TRBV3-1 (or the pseudogene TRBV3-2) and J is TRBJ2-5, with D hard to call. V dropped 6 bases and J dropped 5 bases, with 7 bases sitting between them. The CDR3 sequence is 11 residues long. Germline values: CDR1 LGHDT, CDR2 YNNKEL (reference sequence). The CDR3 is CASSHLETQYF. Here the CDR3 DNA reads TGTGCCAGCAGTCACCTCGAGACCCAGTACTTC.

This chain joins TRBV5-1 and TRBJ2-1, with TRBD2 matching 11 bases. Germline V CDR1 and CDR2: SGHRS, YFSETQ. The CDR3 consists of 17 residues. With V trimmed by 4 bases and J by 4 bases, 10 bases remained unmatched. The CDR3 DNA reads as TGCGCCAGCAGCCCCTCCGGGACTAGCGGACCATACAATGAGCAGTTCTTC. It specifies CASSPSGTSGPYNEQFF.

The V and J genes are TRBV21-1 and TRBJ2-2; the D call TRBD1 from the table was never checked on the DNA. TRBV21-1 is shown as a pseudogene. This CDR3 region has 18 residues. The CDR3 bases are TGTGCCAGCAGCAAAGGTTTATTCATAGGGGGCGACGGCGGGGAGCTGTTTTTT. Amino acids: CASSKGLFIGGDGGELFF.

V gene TRBV12-2 combines with J gene TRBJ2-2; TRBD2 is the table's D call and was not checked against the DNA. TRBV12-2 is a pseudogene segment. The CDR3 has 17 amino acids. The CDR3 protein is CASRFRLAGVNAGELFF. In DNA, the CDR3 is TGTGCAAGTCGCTTTCGACTAGCGGGGGTGAACGCCGGGGAGCTGTTTTTT.

A single count supports this clone. This chain connects TRBV6-4 to TRBJ2-1; TRBD1 agrees at 7 bases. The V and J ends lost 4 bases and 8 bases, in that order; junction bases with no gene match: 5. Germline values: CDR1 MRHNA, CDR2 SNTAGT. CDR3 size: 13 residues. CDR3 coding DNA: TGTGCCAGCAGTGGACAGGGTCTAGATGAGCAGTTCTTC. It encodes CASSGQGLDEQFF.

This clone was detected once. This chain connects TRBV7-2 to TRBJ2-5; D is uncertain. CDR3 length: 15 residues. V lost 5 bases to trimming and J lost 6 bases, with 19 bases between them. Germline V gene sequence: CDR1 SGHTA, CDR2 FQGNSA. As DNA, the CDR3 is TGTGCCAGCAGCCCCCTCCGGGTCGCCCGGAAGACCCAGTACTTC. Amino acids: CASSPLRVARKTQYF.

Only a few counts were recorded for this clone. The chain links TRBV29-1 to TRBJ1-5; D gene unclear. Germline V gene lookup returns CDR1 SQVTM and CDR2 ANQGSEA. CDR3 length: 12 residues. Trimming stripped 4 bases from V and 10 bases from J, with 14 bases between. The CDR3 DNA reads TGCAGCGTTGGAACATCCGAGGGCCCCCAGCATTTT. Its protein is CSVGTSEGPQHF.

Note on this clone: The same CDR3 can be traced to other DNA sequences in this sample. The V and J genes are TRBV6-5 and TRBJ1-2, with TRBD1 matching 9 bases. The CDR3 runs 15 residues. The junction had 6 bases not matched to a gene; V was cut back by 0 bases and J by 7 bases. Germline CDR1 reads MNHEY; CDR2 reads SVGAGI. The CDR3 loop reads CASSYSGQGGRGYTF. As DNA, the CDR3 is TGTGCCAGCAGTTACTCGGGACAGGGAGGCCGTGGCTACACCTTC.

The chain links TRBV13 to TRBJ2-7; tentatively, D is TRBD2 (5 bases). CDR3 length: 16 amino acids. Germline CDR1 and CDR2: PRHDT and FYEKMQ (reference sequence). Between the trimmed V and J ends, which lost 0 bases and 2 bases, there was a span of 14 bases. The CDR3 DNA is TGTGCCAGCAGCTTAGGTCCGGGAACAAAAGCCTACGAGCAGTACTTC. Its protein product is CASSLGPGTKAYEQYF.

This clone showed up just once. The CDR3 DNA sequence: TGTGCCAGCAGACCAGGGGGGCTCGATGGCTACACCTTC. Translated, it gives CASRPGGLDGYTF. The chain has TRBV4-2 and TRBJ1-2; 7 nucleotides align to TRBD1. Germline-derived CDR1 and CDR2 are LGHNA and YNFKEQ. The junction had 7 bases not matched to a gene; V was cut back by 6 bases and J by 6 bases. The CDR3 has 13 amino acids.

This clone occurred a few times. The chain uses TRBV19 and TRBJ1-2; no clear D gene. In germline, CDR1 is LNHDA, CDR2 SQIVND (reference sequence). CDR3 length: 12 residues. Trimming stripped 7 bases from V and 4 bases from J, with 10 bases between. CDR3 residues: CASTAGSYGYTF. CDR3 sequence (DNA): TGTGCCAGTACCGCGGGGAGCTATGGCTACACCTTC.

V gene TRBV6-2 or TRBV6-3 combines with J gene TRBJ1-1; 7 bases map to TRBD1. CDR3 length: 16 residues. J lost 1 base, V lost 1 base, and 6 bases had no gene match. In germline, CDR1 is MNHEY, CDR2 SVGEGT. The CDR3 DNA reads TGTGCCAGCAGTTACTTCCTGGACAGGTCGAACACTGAAGCTTTCTTT. Residues: CASSYFLDRSNTEAFF.

The J gene is TRBJ2-5, the V gene TRBV11-1; tentatively, D is TRBD1 (6 bases). Germline CDR1 reads SGHAT; CDR2 reads FQDESV (reference sequence). The CDR3 totals 14 residues. Trimming pared 2 bases from V and 8 bases from J, leaving 15 bases between. CDR3 nucleotide sequence: TGTGCCAGCAGCTTACCCGGACAGATGGAAACCCAGTACTTC. Its translation: CASSLPGQMETQYF.

This chain connects TRBV7-9 to TRBJ1-2; 7 positions match TRBD1. V trimming: 5 bases; J trimming: 4 bases; junction bases outside the gene matches: 10. The CDR3 totals 15 residues. Per germline, CDR1 SEHNR and CDR2 FQNEAQ (reference sequence). This CDR3 is CASSEGQRMGYGYTF. The CDR3 nucleotides read TGTGCCAGCAGCGAGGGACAGAGGATGGGCTATGGCTACACCTTC.

This chain connects TRBV7-6 to TRBJ1-6; 7 bases fit TRBD1. The CDR3 length is 11 residues. Germline loops: CDR1 SGHVS, CDR2 FNYEAQ. With V trimmed by 5 bases and J by 12 bases, 1 base remained unmatched. CDR3 loop: CASSQGGPLHF. The CDR3 DNA is TGTGCCAGCAGCCAGGGGGGACCCCTCCACTTT.